The rows below give T cell receptor beta chains drawn from one sample of a study of T cell responses to AZD1222 COVID-19 vaccine. Some clones are missing from TCRdb's copy, which holds only in-frame ones; the method was immunoSEQ multiplex PCR. The profile shows some 200,000 clones, 80% to 95% of them singletons. The sequencing used peripheral blood, collected on day 0 of AZD1222 vaccination. Receptor source: an adult in good health. Each CDR3 is given with its conserved first and last residue. A D gene is named only where the DNA matches it firmly. Not every row has a clone size; where given, it reads once, few, many or a size class.

D | J | size | V | DNA | CDR3
. | TRBJ1-1 | . | TRBV9 | TGTGCCAGCAGCGTAGGGGTGGGGATAAGACGGACTGAAGCTTTCTTT | CASSVGVGIRRTEAFF
TRBD2 | TRBJ2-5 | . | TRBV6-2/TRBV6-3 | TGTGCCAGCAGTTATACCCTACGAGCGGGGATCCAAGAGACCCAGTACTTC | CASSYTLRAGIQETQYF
. | TRBJ1-2 | . | TRBV5-1 | TGCGCCAGCAGCTTAATATCGGACAGATTATATGGCTACACCTTC | CASSLISDRLYGYTF
TRBD1 | TRBJ2-7 | once | TRBV6-5 | TGTGCCAGCAGTCGGAACACAGGGGCCTACGAGCAGTACTTC | CASSRNTGAYEQYF
. | TRBJ1-1 | . | TRBV5-5 | TGTGCCAGCAGCTTGTCTTCCTACTCTGAAGCTTTCTTT | CASSLSSYSEAFF
. | TRBJ1-1 | once | TRBV18 | TGTGCCAGCTCACCACGATCAGTTAACATGAACACTGAAGCTTTCTTT | CASSPRSVNMNTEAFF
TRBD1 | TRBJ1-1 | . | TRBV5-1 | TGCGCCAGCAGGTGGGGACAGACGGGATTCATGAGCACTGAAGCTTTCTTT | CASRWGQTGFMSTEAFF
TRBD2 | TRBJ2-1 | . | TRBV2 | TGTGCCAGCAGTTTAACTAGCGGGGGGTACAATGAGCAGTTCTTC | CASSLTSGGYNEQFF
TRBD2 | TRBJ2-1 | . | TRBV3-1/TRBV3-2 | TGTGCCAGCAGCCAAGAGGTTGGACTAGCGGGGGGGGATGAGCAGTTCTTC | CASSQEVGLAGGDEQFF
. | TRBJ1-2 | . | TRBV7-9 | TGTGCCAGCAGTTCCGACCCGACAAATGGCTACACCTTC | CASSSDPTNGYTF
TRBD1 | TRBJ1-2 | . | TRBV3-1/TRBV3-2 | TGTGCCAGCAGCCTAGATTATCAGGGGGCCGGTGGCTACACCTTC | CASSLDYQGAGGYTF
. | TRBJ1-1 | . | TRBV12-2 | TGTGCAAGTCGCTCAACCCCCCTTCAACCAACAGGGCCAAACACTGAAGCTTTCTTT | CASRSTPLQPTGPNTEAFF
. | TRBJ1-5 | . | TRBV19 | TGTGCCAGTAGTATAGTGGGTAGGGAGCAGCCCCAGCATTTT | CASSIVGREQPQHF
. | TRBJ1-2 | few | TRBV19 | TGTGCCAGTAGTCCAGGGACACCCGCGTACTATGGCTACACCTTC | CASSPGTPAYYGYTF
. | TRBJ1-2 | . | TRBV10-3 | TGTGCCATCAGTGGGTCCTGGGGGGAATCAAATCGCTATGGCTACACCTTC | CAISGSWGESNRYGYTF
. | TRBJ1-1 | . | TRBV6-5 | TGTGCCAGCAGTAGGGAGGTGAACACTGAAGCTTTCTTT | CASSREVNTEAFF
TRBD2 | TRBJ2-1 | . | TRBV6-5 | TGTGCCAGCAGCAGACTAGCGGGGACCAACAATGAGCAGTTCTTC | CASSRLAGTNNEQFF
. | TRBJ1-1 | . | TRBV3-1/TRBV3-2 | TGTGCCAGCAGCCGAGGGGAGGACACTGAAGCTTTCTTT | CASSRGEDTEAFF
. | TRBJ1-1 | . | TRBV5-1 | TGCGCCAGCAGCTTGAACTCGGCGAACACTGAAGCTTTCTTT | CASSLNSANTEAFF
TRBD1 | TRBJ1-2 | . | TRBV4-1 | TGCGCCAGCAGCCATTACCTGGTTCGACAGGGAGCGAAGGATGGCTACACCTTC | CASSHYLVRQGAKDGYTF
. | TRBJ1-4 | . | TRBV5-1 | TGCGCCAGCAGCCCCTTGGTGAGTTCGTCTGGTGAAAAACTGTTTTTT | CASSPLVSSSGEKLFF
. | TRBJ2-3 | once | TRBV12-3/TRBV12-4 | TGTGCCAGCAGTCGCCTGGATACGCAGTATTTT | CASSRLDTQYF
. | TRBJ1-1 | . | TRBV19 | TGTGCCAGTAAAACGAGGGCAGTTTGGAACACTGAAGCTTTCTTT | CASKTRAVWNTEAFF
. | TRBJ2-7 | . | TRBV5-1 | TGCGCCAGCAGTTGGACAGAGCGGTACGAGCAGTACTTC | CASSWTERYEQYF
. | TRBJ2-7 | few | TRBV4-1 | TGCGCCAGCAGCCAAGTGGGTTCAGGGGCCTACGAGCAGTACTTC | CASSQVGSGAYEQYF
TRBD1 | TRBJ1-3 | . | TRBV5-1 | TGCGCCAGCAGCCCCCGGGACAGGGGGCTCTACACGGTAGACACCATATATTTT | CASSPRDRGLYTVDTIYF
. | TRBJ2-6 | . | TRBV9 | TGTGCCAGCAAAGGGGATCGCTCTGGGGCCAACGTCCTGACTTTC | CASKGDRSGANVLTF
TRBD2 | TRBJ2-2 | . | TRBV4-2 | TGTGCCAGCAGCCGGCCGGGACTAGCTAGCTCCGGGGAGCTGTTTTTT | CASSRPGLASSGELFF
. | TRBJ1-5 | . | TRBV4-1 | TGCGCCAGCAGCCAAGTCTCGGCAGGGAATCAGCCCCAGCATTTT | CASSQVSAGNQPQHF
. | TRBJ2-6 | . | TRBV18 | TGTGCCAGCTCACCACTCGGCTATTTCAGCTCTGGGGCCAACGTCCTGACTTTC | CASSPLGYFSSGANVLTF
. | TRBJ2-1 | . | TRBV7-8 | TGTGCCAGCAGTTATAAACGCGGGCTGGGGAATGAGCAGTTCTTC | CASSYKRGLGNEQFF
. | TRBJ2-2 | . | TRBV5-1 | TGCGCCAGCAGCAAAAGCCTGGCGGACCTCACCGGGGAGCTGTTTTTT | CASSKSLADLTGELFF
TRBD2 | TRBJ2-7 | . | TRBV5-1 | TGCGCCAGCAGCTCGGGACTAGCGGAGACAAAAGGCTACGAGCAGTACTTC | CASSSGLAETKGYEQYF
. | TRBJ1-1 | . | TRBV27 | TGTGCCAGCAGTTGGCAGGGGAGGAACACTGAAGCTTTCTTT | CASSWQGRNTEAFF
. | TRBJ2-5 | . | TRBV19 | TGTGCCAGTAGTATTTCCGGAGGTGAGACCCAGTACTTC | CASSISGGETQYF
TRBD1 | TRBJ1-2 | . | TRBV3-1/TRBV3-2 | TGTGCCAGCAGCCAAGGAGAACAGGGGCTTTATGGCTACACCTTC | CASSQGEQGLYGYTF
. | TRBJ2-3 | . | TRBV3-1/TRBV3-2 | TGTGCCAGCAGCCAAGATCGTTTGGGGGATACGCAGTATTTT | CASSQDRLGDTQYF
TRBD2 | TRBJ2-7 | once | TRBV15 | TGTGCCACCAGCAGAGATCGGGGGGACGAGCAGTACTTC | CATSRDRGDEQYF
TRBD2 | TRBJ2-2 | many | TRBV5-4 | TGTGCCAGCAGCATCCCGACTAGCGGAAACACCGGGGAGCTGTTTTTT | CASSIPTSGNTGELFF
. | TRBJ2-3 | . | TRBV21-1 | TGTGCCAGCAGCCACCTCACATCCGGGACTAGCGGGGGGGCAGATACGCAGTATTTT | CASSHLTSGTSGGADTQYF
. | TRBJ2-1 | . | TRBV6-5 | TGTGCCAGCAGCCCACCCGGGAGCTCCTACAATGAGCAGTTCTTC | CASSPPGSSYNEQFF
TRBD2 | TRBJ2-3 | . | TRBV6-5 | TGTGCCAGTAGACTAGCGGGGGAGACAGATACGCAGTATTTT | CASRLAGETDTQYF
. | TRBJ1-6 | . | TRBV11-3 | TGTGCCAGCAGCTGGTCGGGCTATTCACCCCTCCACTTT | CASSWSGYSPLHF
. | TRBJ2-1 | . | TRBV7-9 | TGTGCCAGCAGCCCTAGAGGCGGGAATGAGCAGTTCTTC | CASSPRGGNEQFF
TRBD2 | TRBJ2-3 | . | TRBV6-5 | TGTGCCAGCGGTCCTAGCGGAAATACGCAGTATTTT | CASGPSGNTQYF
TRBD2 | TRBJ2-1 | . | TRBV11-3 | TGTGCCAGCAGCTTAGGTAGCGGGAGGGCGCCAGATGAGCAGTTCTTC | CASSLGSGRAPDEQFF
TRBD1 | TRBJ2-2 | . | TRBV7-2 | TGTGCCAGCAGCGGCACCAGGGGGCTGGCCGGGGAGCTGTTTTTT | CASSGTRGLAGELFF